This is a list of T cell receptor beta chains from one sample in a study of cytotoxic CD8 clonotypes in ibrutinib-treated CLL. Assay: immunoSEQ multiplex PCR; the TCRdb copy retains only in-frame clones and omits some. The table has 140,000 to 150,000 clones, roughly three quarters seen once. The starting material was PBMCs, obtained after 24 months of ibrutinib treatment. Every receptor here comes from a human donor with chronic lymphocytic leukemia. Both conserved end residues are part of each CDR3. The D gene is left open where the match is weak. Clone size, where shown, is once, few, many, or a class for clones that have expanded.

V	D	J	size	DNA	CDR3
TRBV30	-	TRBJ1-5	-	TGTGCCTGGAGTCGGAGAAATCAGCCCCAGCATTTT	CAWSRRNQPQHF
TRBV7-9	-	TRBJ2-2	once	TGTGCCAGCAGCTTAGCGTACCTAGATTCTTACCCGAACACCGGGGAGCTGTTTTTT	CASSLAYLDSYPNTGELFF
TRBV29-1	TRBD1	TRBJ1-1	-	TGCAGCGCCCAGGGGAGCCACAGGGGGAACACTGAAGCTTTCTTT	CSAQGSHRGNTEAFF
TRBV6-5	-	TRBJ1-4	-	TGTGCCAGCAGACCCCAAAGGGGCCCTAATGAAAAACTGTTTTTT	CASRPQRGPNEKLFF
TRBV4-2	TRBD1	TRBJ1-5	few	TGTGCCAGCAGCCAAGACAGGGGGGGCGGCAATCAGCCCCAGCATTTT	CASSQDRGGGNQPQHF
TRBV18	-	TRBJ2-2	-	TGTGCCAGCTCACCACCCTGGGCCGGGGAGCTGTTTTTT	CASSPPWAGELFF
TRBV2	-	TRBJ2-3	-	TGTGCCAGCGGAGGGGGGGCCGGCGGTACGCAGTATTTT	CASGGGAGGTQYF
TRBV6-6	TRBD2	TRBJ2-2	-	TGTGCCAGCAGCCTTAGCGGGAGGGCCGGCGGGGAGCTGTTTTTT	CASSLSGRAGGELFF
TRBV11-2	-	TRBJ2-3	-	TGTGCCAGCAGCCGCCCATCTTGGGGGACAGATACGCAGTATTTT	CASSRPSWGTDTQYF
TRBV7-2	TRBD2	TRBJ2-5	-	TGTGCCAGCAGCTTAGGCGGGCGGGGGGGCCGCGGCGAGACCCAGTACTTC	CASSLGGRGGRGETQYF
TRBV9	-	TRBJ1-2	-	TGTGCCAGCAGCGATGCTCCTGGGGCCCCCCTGCGCTACACCTTC	CASSDAPGAPLRYTF
TRBV4-1	-	TRBJ1-5	-	TGCGCCAGCAGCCAAGTCCCTTCGGCAGGGGATCAGCCCCAGCATTTT	CASSQVPSAGDQPQHF
TRBV5-1	-	TRBJ1-3	-	TGCGCCAGCAGCACGGACGGGAATGGAAACACCATATATTTT	CASSTDGNGNTIYF
TRBV15	TRBD1	TRBJ2-3	-	TGTGCCACCAGCAGAGGGACAGGGGGGCCCACCACGCAGTATTTT	CATSRGTGGPTTQYF
TRBV30	-	TRBJ1-1	-	TGTGCCTGGGCAGCCCCGGACAAGAACACTGAAGCTTTCTTT	CAWAAPDKNTEAFF
TRBV18	-	TRBJ2-3	-	TGTGCCAGCTCACCGGGCGACAGCCCCACAGATACGCAGTATTTT	CASSPGDSPTDTQYF
TRBV2	-	TRBJ1-5	-	TGTGCCAGCAGTGAATGGTGGGGCCCAAGCAATCAGCCCCAGCATTTT	CASSEWWGPSNQPQHF
TRBV7-3	-	TRBJ2-1	-	TGTGCCAGCAGCTTAAACCGGGACAATGAGCAGTTCTTC	CASSLNRDNEQFF
TRBV2	-	TRBJ1-2	-	TGTGCCAGCAGAGCCGGGCCCTACTATGGCTACACCTTC	CASRAGPYYGYTF
TRBV5-1	TRBD1	TRBJ2-2	few	TGCGCCACCCAGACAGGGGCAAACACCGGGGAGCTGTTTTTT	CATQTGANTGELFF
TRBV5-6	TRBD1	TRBJ1-4	-	TGTGCCAGCAGCGTTACAGGGGGTGAAAAACTGTTTTTT	CASSVTGGEKLFF
TRBV30	-	TRBJ1-2	-	TGTGCCTGGAGTGTATGGGGCGGTGGCTACACCTTC	CAWSVWGGGYTF
TRBV5-1	-	TRBJ1-5	few	TGCGCCAGCAGCTTGGGGGACCTTCAGCCCCAGCATTTT	CASSLGDLQPQHF
TRBV5-1	TRBD2	TRBJ2-5	-	TGCGCCAGCAGCAGGCTAGCGGGAGGGGGAGAGACCCAGTACTTC	CASSRLAGGGETQYF
TRBV2	-	TRBJ1-1	-	TGTGCCAGCAGGCGACAGAGGAACACTGAAGCTTTCTTT	CASRRQRNTEAFF
TRBV9	-	TRBJ2-2	-	TGTGCCAGCAGCGTAGCCGGGACCAACACCGGGGAGCTGTTTTTT	CASSVAGTNTGELFF
TRBV7-2	-	TRBJ2-3	-	TGTGCCAGCAGCTTAGTGCAGCTCACAGATACGCAGTATTTT	CASSLVQLTDTQYF
TRBV10-2	-	TRBJ1-1	once	TGCGCCAGTAGGTACAACGCGGGTATAGCTGAAGCTTTCTTT	CASRYNAGIAEAFF
TRBV14	-	TRBJ2-3	-	TGTGCCAGCAGCCAGACCGGGACCCCCAAGCAGTATTTT	CASSQTGTPKQYF
TRBV6-5	-	TRBJ2-7	-	TGTGCCAGGCGGGGCTACGAGCAGTACTTC	CARRGYEQYF
TRBV28	-	TRBJ1-5	-	TGTGCCAGCAGTTTAGCGTTCCAGAATCAGCCCCAGCATTTT	CASSLAFQNQPQHF
TRBV29-1	TRBD1	TRBJ2-5	-	TGCAGCGTCCCTGACCCGACAGGGGTAGAGACCCAGTACTTC	CSVPDPTGVETQYF
TRBV9	TRBD2	TRBJ2-3	-	TGTGCCAGCAGCACCCGGACTAGCGGGAACACAGATACGCAGTATTTT	CASSTRTSGNTDTQYF
TRBV27	-	TRBJ1-5	few	TGTGCCAGCAGTTTTGGGTTTAATCAGCCCCAGCATTTT	CASSFGFNQPQHF
TRBV7-2	-	TRBJ2-5	-	TGTGCCAGCACCCCCTGGGCCGGCGAGACCCAGTACTTC	CASTPWAGETQYF
TRBV18	TRBD1	TRBJ1-1	-	TGTGCCAGCTCACCCGACAGGGGAACTGAAGCTTTCTTT	CASSPDRGTEAFF
TRBV5-1	TRBD1	TRBJ2-7	-	TGCGCCAGCAGCCGGGACAGCCGGGCCTACGAGCAGTACTTC	CASSRDSRAYEQYF
TRBV7-9	TRBD1	TRBJ1-2	-	TGTGCCAGCAGCTTAGTGTCGGGCAGGGGGTATCCTAACTATGGCTACACCTTC	CASSLVSGRGYPNYGYTF
TRBV5-6	-	TRBJ2-1	-	TGTGCCAGCAGCTGGGGGGTGGCTTACGCCTACAATGAGCAGTTCTTC	CASSWGVAYAYNEQFF
TRBV9	-	TRBJ2-7	-	TGTGCCAGCAGCGTACGGGCAGGGAACAACGAGCAGTACTTC	CASSVRAGNNEQYF
TRBV10-3	TRBD2	TRBJ2-3	-	TGTGCCACCACACCAGCGGGAAATCTTGATACGCAGTATTTT	CATTPAGNLDTQYF
TRBV28	-	TRBJ1-1	-	TGTGCCAGCAGTCCCGGAGGCGCCCTGAACACTGAAGCTTTCTTT	CASSPGGALNTEAFF
TRBV4-3	-	TRBJ1-5	-	TGCGCCAGCAGCCAAGACGTCAGGGATCAGCCCCAGCATTTT	CASSQDVRDQPQHF
TRBV5-1	-	TRBJ2-3	-	TGCGCCAGCAGTACGGGCCACACAGATACGCAGTATTTT	CASSTGHTDTQYF
TRBV9	TRBD1	TRBJ2-5	-	TGTGCCAGCAGCGTACTCTCGTCGGCAGGGGGTTTCCAAGAGACCCAGTACTTC	CASSVLSSAGGFQETQYF
TRBV19	TRBD1	TRBJ2-2	-	TGTGCCAGCCGGCCGGGACAGGGCTCCGGGGAGCTGTTTTTT	CASRPGQGSGELFF
TRBV7-9	TRBD1	TRBJ1-4	-	TGTGCCAGCAGCCCAGGGACAGGCCGGGAAAAACTGTTTTTT	CASSPGTGREKLFF
TRBV28	-	TRBJ1-6	once	TGTGCCAGCAGGGCTAGGGTAGGGGGGAATTCACCCCTCCACTTT	CASRARVGGNSPLHF
TRBV11-2	-	TRBJ2-3	-	TGTGCCAGCAGCCCAGACAGACACCACACAGATACGCAGTATTTT	CASSPDRHHTDTQYF
TRBV7-9	-	TRBJ2-1	-	TGTGCCAGCAGCCCCCCGGGGGCTAGCCGATTATACAATGAGCAGTTCTTC	CASSPPGASRLYNEQFF
TRBV27	-	TRBJ1-2	-	TGTGCCAGCAGTTCACCGACAGCCCCTTATGGCTACACCTTC	CASSSPTAPYGYTF
TRBV10-1	-	TRBJ2-1	-	TGCGCCAGCATCTCCGTGGGGGGGGGCCACAATGAGCAGTTCTTC	CASISVGGGHNEQFF
TRBV5-1	-	TRBJ1-1	many	TGCGCCAGCAGCTTGGCCGGGGGACGAGGGGTGGGCACTGAAGCTTTCTTT	CASSLAGGRGVGTEAFF
TRBV9	-	TRBJ2-7	-	TGTGCCAGCAGCCCCGGGACCGCATGGGCCTACGAGCAGTACTTC	CASSPGTAWAYEQYF
TRBV6-5	-	TRBJ1-5	-	TGTGCCACCAGGGGTAGCAATCAGCCCCAGCATTTT	CATRGSNQPQHF